This TCR beta chain was recorded in a study of cytomegalovirus exposure and HLA in healthy donors. Whole-study findings and limits: A later analysis by the authors found several of the most significant clusters apparently linked to common viral pathogens.

To note about this clone: Antigen specificity is unknown. The germline gene is not matched at one end of the junction; a read error may be the cause.

The CDR3 is 16 residues long. Per the germline V gene, CDR1 is LNHDA and CDR2 is SQIVND (reference sequence). It was with 60 Vbeta and 13 Jbeta primers that the PCR ran. The data were produced by immunoSEQ multiplex PCR, yet TCRdb's version contains in-frame clones alone and is incomplete. The sample has about 210,000 clones, around 86% seen once. This clonotype originated in a woman in her forties or fifties in good health and CMV-seropositive. The chain uses TRBV19 and TRBJ1-4, with D hard to call. Specimen: PBMCs. In DNA, the CDR3 is TGTGCCAGTAGTGTAGACGAGGATGCAACTAATGAAAAACTGTTTTTT. The encoded protein is CASSVDEDATNEKLFF.